Sequencing of this TCR beta chain was carried out in a study of vaccination and CD4 T cells after COVID-19. Scientists ran DNA taken from cultured CD4+ T cells through the Oncomine TCR Beta short-read assay for sequencing. Via MiXCR, TCRdb re-called the PCR reads, giving one row per CDR3 protein. The sample includes some 20,000 distinct CDR3 sequences, under 30% of them seen just once. The V end was cut by 1 base, the J end by 4 bases, with 15 bases between. CDR1 and CDR2 (germline): SGHAT, FQNNGV. CDR3 length equals 16 residues. Treatment noted: approximately nine-day PBMC culture with coronavirus spike peptide pools or control peptides (ViraFEST assay). Notes on this clonotype: Its antigen is not known.

V is TRBV11-2 and J is TRBJ2-3; no reliable D call. This receptor was taken from a human donor with COVID-19. The sequencing input was cultured CD4+ T cells from blood. The CDR3 loop reads CASSLGLRAFADTQYF. DNA of the CDR3: TGTGCCAGCAGCTTAGGACTCCGGGCGTTCGCAGATACGCAGTATTTT.